The 25 T cell receptor beta chains below all came from one sample that was sequenced in a study of Graves' ophthalmopathy and Graves' hyperthyroidism. Beta-chain TCR CDR3 regions were amplified from RNA transcripts. The authors performed first-round RT-PCR with HTBI primers and then a second-round multiplex PCR. TCRdb passed the multiplex PCR reads through MiXCR, listing each CDR3 protein once. The table records under 200,000 distinct CDR3 sequences, over 35% of them present only once. Sample: peripheral blood. The receptor set was obtained from a woman between 35 and 50 years old with Graves' ophthalmopathy.

This clonotype came up many times. This sequence joins TRBV27 and TRBJ2-7, with 13 bases aligning to TRBD2. There are 15 residues in the CDR3. Germline V CDR1 and CDR2: MNHEY, SMNVEV (reference sequence). With 6 bases clipped from V and 3 bases from J, the junction kept 5 bases outside the gene matches. The CDR3 protein is CASRLWTSGGYEQYF. The CDR3 DNA follows: TGTGCCAGCAGGTTGTGGACTAGCGGGGGCTACGAGCAGTACTTC.

This clonotype showed up many times. CDR3 loop: CATSDPSTGQETQYF. DNA of the CDR3: TGTGCCACCAGTGATCCATCGACAGGGCAAGAGACCCAGTACTTC. This chain joins TRBV24-1 and TRBJ2-5, with 7 bases that match TRBD1. Looked up from germline, CDR1 is KGHDR and CDR2 is SFDVKD. After removal of 3 bases from V and 2 bases from J, the junction contained 5 bases not matched to a gene. The CDR3 is 15 residues long.

This clonotype showed up many times. J is TRBJ2-5 and V is TRBV4-2, with D possibly being TRBD2 (6 bases). From germline, CDR1 is LGHNA and CDR2 YNFKEQ. The germline V and J ends were trimmed by 9 bases and 2 bases, with 19 bases remaining between them. This CDR3 comprises 15 residues. This CDR3 reads CASSVTWDLQETQYF. In DNA, the CDR3 is TGTGCCAGTTCTGTTACTTGGGACTTACAAGAGACCCAGTACTTC.

The chain joins TRBV20-1 to TRBJ1-2; D perhaps matches TRBD1 (6 bases). Looked up from germline, CDR1 is DFQATT and CDR2 is SNEGSKA (reference sequence). The CDR3 spans 16 residues. Trimming cost V 0 bases and J 2 bases, with 16 bases left between them. As DNA, the CDR3 is TGCAGTGCTAGAGACGGCAGGGGAGGAAAGAACTATGGCTACACCTTC. The encoded protein is CSARDGRGGKNYGYTF.

This clonotype has a single count. This chain joins TRBV28 and TRBJ1-2, with D tentatively TRBD1 (5 bases). The CDR3 sequence is 13 residues long. The V gene lost 3 bases and the J gene lost 4 bases, with 9 bases spanning the gap. Germline values: CDR1 MDHEN, CDR2 SYDVKM. This CDR3 is CASSFRGPYGYTF. CDR3 DNA: TGTGCCAGCAGTTTTCGGGGACCCTATGGCTACACCTTC.

The rearrangement joins TRBV12-3 or TRBV12-4 to TRBJ1-1, with D perhaps TRBD1 (5 bases). The germline V and J ends were trimmed by 7 bases and 6 bases, with 15 bases remaining between them. The CDR3 consists of 13 residues. The CDR3 DNA sequence: TGTGCCAGCAATTTGGGACCTGGCGCTGAAGCTTTCTTT. Its protein product is CASNLGPGAEAFF.

This clonotype was found many times. This sequence joins TRBV24-1 and TRBJ1-2, with 11 bases identical to TRBD1. Losses at the gene ends were 9 bases for V and 7 bases for J; bases not matched to a gene: 9. Germline V lookup: CDR1 KGHDR, CDR2 SFDVKD. The CDR3 sequence is 14 residues long. DNA for the CDR3: TGTGCCACCTCTCCCGGGACAGGGGGAGGTGGCTACACCTTC. Amino acid sequence: CATSPGTGGGGYTF.

The table lists this clonotype with many counts. The V and J genes are TRBV19 and TRBJ2-2; weak D call: TRBD2 (5 bases). With 10 bases removed from V and 4 bases from J, the gap between germline ends came to 19 bases. Per germline, CDR1 LNHDA and CDR2 SQIVND (reference sequence). This CDR3 has 15 residues. The CDR3 protein is CATRSWTRSTGELFF. CDR3 DNA: TGTGCCACCAGGTCCTGGACTCGTTCCACCGGGGAGCTGTTTTTT.

Many counts were recorded for this clonotype. V is TRBV28 and J is TRBJ2-7; TRBD1 matches 9 bases. The germline V gene has CDR1 MDHEN and CDR2 SYDVKM. This CDR3 has 15 residues. Germline trimming cut 5 bases from V and 3 bases from J; bases unmatched to any gene: 8. The CDR3 here is CASSPTGTGSYEQYF. In nucleotides, the CDR3 is TGTGCCAGCAGTCCAACCGGGACAGGGAGCTACGAGCAGTACTTC.

This clonotype was seen ten or more times. This sequence joins TRBV28 and TRBJ1-2; 9 positions agree with TRBD1. The CDR3 is 15 residues long. CDR1 and CDR2 from the germline V gene are MDHEN and SYDVKM. V was pared by 4 bases and J by 6 bases, with 9 bases of the junction left unmatched. CDR3 DNA sequence: TGTGCCAGCAGTTCACAGGGGGCAGATCATCATGGCTACACCTTC. Amino acid sequence: CASSSQGADHHGYTF.

The table lists this clonotype with many counts. V gene TRBV5-1 combines with J gene TRBJ2-7; possibly TRBD1 for D (5 bases). V lost 4 bases and J 3 bases, leaving 20 bases between the germline ends. Per the germline V gene, CDR1 is SGHRS and CDR2 is YFSETQ. This CDR3 region has 16 residues. This CDR3 reads CASSPKMTDLLYEQYF. For the CDR3, the DNA is TGCGCCAGCAGCCCAAAGATGACAGATCTCCTCTACGAGCAGTACTTC.

For this clonotype: A read error may produce the germline difference seen at one junction end. The chain is built from TRBV7-2 and TRBJ2-7; D tentatively fits TRBD1 or TRBD2 (6 bases each). This CDR3 spans 14 amino acids. Germline V gene sequence: CDR1 SGHTA, CDR2 FQGNSA. This CDR3 reads CVSSLAAGTYEQYF. The CDR3 DNA reads TGTGTCAGCAGCTTAGCGGCGGGGACATACGAGCAGTACTTC.

The chain couples TRBV6-2 or TRBV6-3 to TRBJ1-1; D unclear. V was clipped by 0 bases and J by 1 base, with 18 bases between them. Germline CDR1 MNHEY, CDR2 SVGEGT. The CDR3 has 18 residues. CDR3 sequence (DNA): TGTGCCAGCAGTTACTCGAGTCGGGGTTTAAAATGGAACACTGAAGCTTTCTTT. This codes for CASSYSSRGLKWNTEAFF.

The rearrangement joins TRBV5-1 to TRBJ2-2; TRBD2 matches at 9 bases. Germline V CDR1 and CDR2: SGHRS, YFSETQ. The CDR3 is 15 amino acids. Germline trimming cut 4 bases from V and 4 bases from J; bases unmatched to any gene: 5. CDR3 coding DNA: TGCGCCAGCAGCCTACCTAGCGGGGCCACCGGGGAGCTGTTTTTT. It is translated as CASSLPSGATGELFF. The whole variable domain, filled in from reference TRBV5-1 and TRBJ2-2, reads KAGVTQTPRYLIKTRGQQVTLSCSPISGHRSVSWYQQTPGQGLQFLFEYFSETQRNKGNFPGRFSGRQFSNSRSEMNVSTLELGDSALYLCASSLPSGATGELFFGEGSRLTVL.

This clonotype was counted between two and nine times. This chain connects TRBV27 to TRBJ1-2; D gene unclear. The ends were cut back, 2 bases at V and 4 bases at J, with 8 bases in the middle. The CDR3 runs 13 residues. CDR1 MNHEY and CDR2 SMNVEV come from the germline V gene (reference sequence). The CDR3 DNA follows: TGTGCCAGCAGTTTACGCGGATCCTATGGCTACACCTTC. Its translation is CASSLRGSYGYTF.

This clonotype was counted at least ten times. J is TRBJ1-5 and V is TRBV28; D is possibly TRBD1 (5 bases). In germline, CDR1 is MDHEN, CDR2 SYDVKM. V shed 5 bases and J shed 11 bases, with 16 bases lying between them. CDR3 length: 13 amino acids. Written as DNA, the CDR3 is TGTGCCAGCAGTCCCCTCAGGGTTCCCGCCCAGCATTTT. It is translated as CASSPLRVPAQHF. Based on the CDR3 plus reference TRBV28 and TRBJ1-5, the full variable domain is DVKVTQSSRYLVKRTGEKVFLECVQDMDHENMFWYRQDPGLGLRLIYFSYDVKMKEKGDIPEGYSVSREKKERFSLILESASTNQTSMYLCASSPLRVPAQHFGDGTRLSIL.

This chain's CDR3 is CAISGRTGSEAFF. The DNA of the CDR3 is TGTGCCATCAGTGGACGTACAGGGTCTGAAGCTTTCTTT. The V and J genes are TRBV10-3 and TRBJ1-1; TRBD1 might be the D (6 bases). The V gene's germline CDR1 is ENHRY and CDR2 SYGVKD. CDR3 length: 13 amino acids. V gave up 4 bases and J gave up 6 bases, with 12 bases separating them.

This clonotype was detected ten times or more. This chain joins TRBV11-2 and TRBJ1-1; D gene uncertain. Trimming cost V 5 bases and J 1 base, with 17 bases left between them. The germline V gene has CDR1 SGHAT and CDR2 FQNNGV. This CDR3 is built from 16 residues. The CDR3 loop is CASSVSSWIPNTEAFF. The CDR3 DNA reads TGTGCCAGCAGCGTCTCCTCTTGGATTCCGAACACTGAAGCTTTCTTT.

In this sample, this clonotype turned up a few times. The chain uses TRBV24-1 and TRBJ2-5; D is perhaps TRBD2 (7 bases). Germline V gives CDR1 KGHDR, CDR2 SFDVKD. The CDR3 consists of 17 residues. Trimming shortened V by 5 bases and J by 1 base, and 19 bases separated the two germline ends. CDR3 sequence: CATSGYRAPGGQETQYF. The CDR3 nucleotides are TGTGCCACCAGTGGCTACAGGGCTCCGGGGGGCCAAGAGACCCAGTACTTC.

This clonotype has at least ten counts. The chain carries TRBV28 and TRBJ1-5; D is perhaps TRBD1 (5 bases). CDR3 size: 18 residues. The V and J ends lost 6 bases and 0 bases respectively, with 21 bases between them. Germline CDR1 and CDR2: MDHEN and SYDVKM. DNA of the CDR3: TGTGCCAGCAGCCTCGGGACGGGTCTCGGCTATAGCAATCAGCCCCAGCATTTT. It yields the protein CASSLGTGLGYSNQPQHF.

J is TRBJ1-5 and V is TRBV24-1; no firm D call. This CDR3 is 13 amino acids long. V dropped 6 bases and J dropped 0 bases, with 5 bases sitting between them. Germline CDR1 is KGHDR and CDR2 is SFDVKD. The CDR3: CATSRGSNQPQHF. CDR3 in DNA: TGTGCCACCAGTCGGGGTAGCAATCAGCCCCAGCATTTT.

Ten or more counts support this clonotype. V usage is TRBV7-9 and J usage is TRBJ2-2; D unclear. Trimming removed 1 base at V and 3 bases at J, with 6 bases between. Germline loops: CDR1 SEHNR, CDR2 FQNEAQ (reference sequence). The CDR3 runs to 14 residues. CDR3 nucleotides: TGTGCCAGCAGCTTAGGCCAATACACCGGGGAGCTGTTTTTT. Translated: CASSLGQYTGELFF. The variable domain in full, completed from reference TRBV7-9 and TRBJ2-2, reads DTGVSQNPRHKITKRGQNVTFRCDPISEHNRLYWYRQTLGQGPEFLTYFQNEAQLEKSRLLSDRFSAERPKGSFSTLEIQRTEQGDSAMYLCASSLGQYTGELFFGEGSRLTVL.

This clonotype came up many times. The V call is TRBV29-1, the J call TRBJ2-4; a weak D match, TRBD2 (5 bases). Germline CDR1 and CDR2: SQVTM and ANQGSEA. The CDR3 totals 12 residues. The V gene lost 6 bases and the J gene lost 7 bases, with 13 bases spanning the gap. The CDR3 reads CSVRETFNIQYF. DNA of the CDR3: TGCAGCGTAAGGGAGACCTTCAACATTCAGTACTTC.

CDR3 region: CATQTGGGYGYTF. The CDR3 coding sequence is TGTGCCACCCAGACAGGGGGAGGGTATGGCTACACCTTC. The chain has TRBV6-1 and TRBJ1-2, with 9 bases that match TRBD1. The CDR3 covers 13 residues. CDR1 is MNHNS and CDR2 is SASEGT in the germline V gene. The junction had 8 bases not matched to a gene; V was cut back by 10 bases and J by 5 bases.

This clonotype was recorded many times. This chain connects TRBV30 to TRBJ1-5; maybe TRBD1 (5 bases). Germline V CDR1 and CDR2: GTSNPN, SVGIG (reference sequence). CDR3 length equals 14 residues. V lost 3 bases and J 3 bases, leaving 12 bases between the germline ends. The CDR3 spells CAWSPMGDNQPQHF. The DNA for the CDR3 is TGTGCCTGGAGCCCCATGGGGGACAATCAGCCCCAGCATTTT.